This T cell receptor beta chain came from a study of radiotherapy plus CTLA-4 blockade in lung cancer. About the study: Objective responses were observed in 15% to 20% of patients, and disease control was achieved by roughly 31%. Study-level findings and limits: After radiotherapy and ipilimumab, tumor-derived clones expanded in peripheral blood.

The repertoire was sequenced with immunoSEQ multiplex PCR; TCRdb's copy has only in-frame clones and lacks some. The sample includes 45,000 to 55,000 clones, under 85% of them seen just once. The CDR3 is made up of 15 amino acids. Germline V gene data show CDR1 as SGHNT and CDR2 as YYREEE (reference sequence). J lost 0 bases, V lost 4 bases, and 5 bases had no gene match. About this clone: Its matching antigen is unknown.

This clonotype was sampled from a human donor with non-small cell lung cancer who had a partial response to radiotherapy plus ipilimumab. The chain recombines TRBV5-4 with TRBJ1-2; 8 bases are a match to TRBD1. Sequences were derived from peripheral blood, sampled from a patient treated with radiotherapy plus ipilimumab. CDR3 region: CASSRGQGANYGYTF. Written as DNA, the CDR3 is TGTGCCAGCAGCCGAGGACAGGGCGCTAACTATGGCTACACCTTC. Complete variable domain (other parts from reference TRBV5-4 and TRBJ1-2): ETGVTQSPTHLIKTRGQQVTLRCSSQSGHNTVSWYQQALGQGPQFIFQYYREEENGRGNFPPRFSGLQFPNYSSELNVNALELDDSALYLCASSRGQGANYGYTFGSGTRLTVV.